The 29 T cell receptor beta chains below were found in one sample sequenced in a study of CD8+CD57+ T cells in acquired aplastic anemia. The use of genomic DNA as template underpinned the TCR beta VDJ and CDR3 profiling. TCRdb re-called the reads with MiXCR, one entry per CDR3 protein. The sample has around 430,000 distinct CDR3 sequences, under 40% seen once. Patients included in sequencing had previously demonstrated CD8+CD57+ cell expansion by flow cytometry. Sequences were obtained from sorted CD4+, CD8+, or CD8+CD57+ T cells (not recorded which) from PBMCs. The receptor source for this set is a human donor with aplastic anemia.

V gene TRBV11-1 combines with J gene TRBJ2-2; 7 positions agree with TRBD1. The CDR3 covers 16 residues. V dropped 2 bases and J dropped 5; count of bases not matched to a gene: 8. CDR1 is SGHAT, CDR2 FQDESV, per germline (reference sequence). CDR3 in DNA: TGTGCCAGCAGCTTACGTCTGTCAGGGGGAACCGGGGAGCTGTTTTTT. Translating it yields CASSLRLSGGTGELFF.

This clonotype occurred many times. The rearrangement joins TRBV5-6 to TRBJ1-5; D is uncertain. CDR1 SGHDT and CDR2 YYEEEE come from the germline V gene. V dropped 0 bases and J dropped 7 bases, with 8 bases sitting between them. The CDR3 covers 13 residues. CDR3 DNA: TGTGCCAGCAGCTTGGGCAAGACGCAGCCCCAGCATTTT. This codes for CASSLGKTQPQHF.

This clonotype was recorded at least ten times. The chain carries TRBV7-6 and TRBJ1-2, with D hard to call. Germline V CDR1 and CDR2: SGHVS, FNYEAQ. The CDR3 runs 12 residues. Trimming took off 5 bases at V and 4 bases at J, with 8 bases between the two ends. The chain's CDR3 is CASSPPTYGYTF. CDR3 nucleotides: TGTGCCAGCAGCCCCCCCACCTATGGCTACACCTTC.

J is TRBJ1-1 and V is TRBV29-1; 8 bases align to TRBD1. The V and J ends lost 4 bases and 4 bases, in that order; junction bases with no gene match: 5. Germline V CDR1 and CDR2: SQVTM, ANQGSEA. CDR3 size: 13 residues. The CDR3 bases are TGCAGCGTTGTCGGACAGGGTAGCACTGAAGCTTTCTTT. Translated: CSVVGQGSTEAFF.

Only a few counts were recorded for this clonotype. This rearrangement joins TRBV2 to TRBJ2-5; TRBD1 aligns across 7 bases. CDR1 is SNHLY, CDR2 FYNNEI, per germline. The CDR3 covers 15 residues. Trimming cost V 10 bases and J 1 base; bases outside gene matches: 12. This chain's CDR3 is CANRPGTAIQETQYF. The CDR3 region has the DNA TGTGCCAACAGACCCGGGACAGCGATCCAAGAGACCCAGTACTTC.

The chain joins TRBV9 to TRBJ2-3; 10 bases fit TRBD2. The CDR3 consists of 17 residues. CDR1 and CDR2 (germline): SGDLS, YYNGEE. J lost 1 base, V lost 3 bases, and 8 bases had no gene match. The CDR3 loop is CASSGRLAGLGTDTQYF. The CDR3 nucleotides read TGTGCCAGCAGCGGCCGACTAGCGGGTTTGGGCACAGATACGCAGTATTTT.

This clonotype was counted ten times or more. J is TRBJ1-5 and V is TRBV20-1; TRBD1 aligns across 9 bases. The ends lost 3 bases at V and 7 bases at J; junction bases unmatched: 7. Germline V gene data show CDR1 as DFQATT and CDR2 as SNEGSKA (reference sequence). The CDR3 is made up of 14 amino acids. CDR3 nucleotide sequence: TGCAGTGCTAGGGTACAGGGGGCAGGACAGCCCCAGCATTTT. This translates into CSARVQGAGQPQHF.

This clonotype was counted a few times. The chain combines TRBV9 with TRBJ2-7; D perhaps matches TRBD2 (6 bases). The CDR3 length is 16 residues. Trimming removed 4 bases at V and 5 bases at J, with 22 bases between. CDR1 is SGDLS, CDR2 YYNGEE, per germline. CDR3 nucleotides: TGTGCCAGCAGCCCTCCGAACGGGAGCGGTAAAGACGAGCAGTACTTC. Protein sequence: CASSPPNGSGKDEQYF.

This clonotype appeared many times. The chain joins TRBV19 to TRBJ1-2, with D possibly matching TRBD1 (6 bases). Deletions cut 7 bases from V and 7 bases from J, with 13 bases between. The CDR3 covers 12 residues. Looked up from germline, CDR1 is LNHDA and CDR2 is SQIVND (reference sequence). CDR3 amino acids: CASKEGVLGYTF. Written as DNA, the CDR3 is TGTGCCAGTAAGGAGGGGGTGCTTGGCTACACCTTC.

This clonotype was found many times. This rearrangement joins TRBV7-2 to TRBJ2-7, with 8 bases that match TRBD1. The junction had 2 bases not matched to a gene; V was cut back by 4 bases and J by 3 bases. CDR1 is SGHTA, CDR2 FQGNSA, per germline. This CDR3 region has 13 residues. CDR3 sequence (DNA): TGTGCCAGCAGCTCCGACAGGGGCTACGAGCAGTACTTC. Its translation: CASSSDRGYEQYF.

This clonotype was observed at least ten times. V usage is TRBV9 and J usage is TRBJ1-6; D unresolved. Germline V gene data show CDR1 as SGDLS and CDR2 as YYNGEE. V was shortened by 0 bases and J by 3 bases, with 7 bases between the two germline ends. This CDR3 is built from 15 residues. CDR3: CASSVGADYNSPLHF. The DNA of the CDR3 is TGTGCCAGCAGCGTAGGGGCAGACTATAATTCACCCCTCCACTTT.

Remarks on this clonotype: One end of the junction does not line up with germline, which may come from a read error. V gene TRBV10-3 combines with J gene TRBJ1-2; maybe TRBD1 (6 bases). Germline values: CDR1 ENHRY, CDR2 SYGVKD. The CDR3 length is 15 residues. CDR3 sequence reads: CATSEGRQAAQGYTF. The CDR3 DNA reads as TGCGCCACCAGTGAGGGGCGACAGGCCGCACAGGGCTACACCTTC.

This sequence joins TRBV3-1 and TRBJ1-2, with D unresolved. Trimming took 7 bases from V and 8 from J, leaving 14 bases between them. Germline loops: CDR1 LGHDT, CDR2 YNNKEL (reference sequence). The CDR3 is 12 residues long. CDR3 loop: CASNHGDDGYTF. The CDR3 coding sequence is TGTGCCAGCAATCATGGGGATGACGGCTACACCTTC.

The genes are TRBV2 and TRBJ2-5; TRBD1 matches 9 bases. Germline assignment: CDR1 SNHLY and CDR2 FYNNEI. The CDR3 spans 14 residues. The ends lost 5 bases at V and 5 bases at J; junction bases unmatched: 6. The CDR3 loop reads CASSTGGRGETQYF. For the CDR3, the DNA is TGTGCCAGCAGTACAGGGGGCCGTGGGGAGACCCAGTACTTC. Combining the CDR3 with reference TRBV2 and TRBJ2-5 gives the whole variable domain EPEVTQTPSHQVTQMGQEVILRCVPISNHLYFYWYRQILGQKVEFLVSFYNNEISEKSEIFDDQFSVERPDGSNFTLKIRSTKLEDSAMYFCASSTGGRGETQYFGPGTRLLVL.

A word on this clonotype: A much larger clone is a single base away; this may be a read error. This rearrangement joins TRBV20-1 to TRBJ2-7; tentative D call: TRBD2 (6 bases). Per germline, CDR1 DFQATT and CDR2 SNEGSKA (reference sequence). The CDR3 is made up of 13 amino acids. The CDR3 here is CSARSLASYEQHF. The CDR3 bases are TGCAGTGCTAGGTCTCTAGCGAGCTACGAGCAGCACTTC.

The table lists this clonotype with many counts. The chain has TRBV20-1 and TRBJ1-1, with a tentative D call TRBD1 (5 bases). The V gene's germline CDR1 is DFQATT and CDR2 SNEGSKA (reference sequence). Trimming left V 6 bases short and J 10 bases short, with 21 bases between. The CDR3 contains 13 residues. The CDR3, as DNA: TGCAGTGCGACGGGCCAGGGAGCCCCAGTAGCTTTCTTT. This gives the protein CSATGQGAPVAFF.

This clonotype was counted a single time. This chain joins TRBV24-1 and TRBJ2-3; 8 nucleotides match TRBD2. J was trimmed by 2 bases and V by 6 bases; bases with no gene match: 3. Germline CDR1 and CDR2: KGHDR and SFDVKD. The length of the CDR3 is 14 residues. CDR3 residues: CATSLGLDTDTQYF. The CDR3 DNA sequence: TGTGCCACCAGTTTGGGACTAGACACAGATACGCAGTATTTT.

The V call is TRBV5-1, the J call TRBJ2-7; possible D gene TRBD1, 6 bases. Per germline, CDR1 SGHRS and CDR2 YFSETQ. V dropped 4 bases and J dropped 3 bases, with 11 bases sitting between them. The length of the CDR3 is 13 residues. The CDR3 protein is CASSHRDGYEQYF. CDR3 coding DNA: TGCGCCAGCAGCCACAGGGACGGCTACGAGCAGTACTTC. The full variable domain, in which reference TRBV5-1 and TRBJ2-7 provide the parts outside the CDR3, is KAGVTQTPRYLIKTRGQQVTLSCSPISGHRSVSWYQQTPGQGLQFLFEYFSETQRNKGNFPGRFSGRQFSNSRSEMNVSTLELGDSALYLCASSHRDGYEQYFGPGTRLTVT.

This clonotype was found many times. This chain joins TRBV9 and TRBJ2-7, with 12 positions matching TRBD2. Germline CDR1 and CDR2: SGDLS and YYNGEE. With V trimmed by 0 bases and J by 3 bases, 16 bases remained unmatched. The CDR3 extends over 20 amino acids. The CDR3 here is CASSVATSLAGGPSHYEQYF. Here the CDR3 DNA reads TGTGCCAGCAGCGTAGCTACGTCGCTAGCGGGAGGGCCGAGTCACTACGAGCAGTACTTC. Together with reference TRBV9 and TRBJ2-7, the CDR3 gives the full variable domain: DSGVTQTPKHLITATGQRVTLRCSPRSGDLSVYWYQQSLDQGLQFLIQYYNGEERAKGNILERFSAQQFPDLHSELNLSSLELGDSALYFCASSVATSLAGGPSHYEQYFGPGTRLTVT.

In its sample, this clonotype was seen many times. The chain employs TRBV11-2 and TRBJ1-6; possible D gene TRBD1, 5 bases. V was shortened by 0 bases and J by 8 bases, with 11 bases between the two germline ends. CDR1 is SGHAT and CDR2 is FQNNGV in the germline V gene. The CDR3 is made up of 15 amino acids. The CDR3 protein is CASSLETGFYSPLHF. The CDR3 DNA is TGTGCCAGCAGCTTAGAAACAGGTTTTTATTCACCCCTCCACTTT.

This clonotype was counted a few times. This chain connects TRBV7-9 to TRBJ1-4; D is undetermined. CDR1 and CDR2 from the germline V gene are SEHNR and FQNEAQ (reference sequence). V lost 2 bases, J lost 4 bases, and 8 bases lay in between. The CDR3 loop spans 14 amino acids. The CDR3 loop is CASSLMESNEKLFF. The CDR3 DNA sequence: TGTGCCAGCAGCTTAATGGAGAGTAATGAAAAACTGTTTTTT. Full variable domain (outside the CDR3, taken from reference TRBV7-9 and TRBJ1-4): DTGVSQNPRHKITKRGQNVTFRCDPISEHNRLYWYRQTLGQGPEFLTYFQNEAQLEKSRLLSDRFSAERPKGSFSTLEIQRTEQGDSAMYLCASSLMESNEKLFFGSGTQLSVL.

This clonotype was counted only a few times. The chain employs TRBV28 and TRBJ2-7, with 10 bases aligning to TRBD1. The germline CDR1 and CDR2 sequences are MDHEN and SYDVKM. The CDR3 sequence is 16 residues long. V gave up 5 bases and J gave up 4 bases; unmatched junction bases: 11. The CDR3 sequence: CASSQRGQGRRYEQYF. The CDR3 bases are TGTGCCAGCAGTCAGCGGGGACAGGGGAGAAGGTACGAGCAGTACTTC.

For this clonotype: A read error may be the cause here, since a much bigger clone is one base away. CDR3 amino acids: CASSYTSQYPYYGHTF. CDR3 nucleotide sequence: TGTGCCAGCAGTTACACTAGCCAATATCCCTACTATGGCCACACCTTC. This chain joins TRBV2 and TRBJ1-2; D gene ambiguous. The germline V gene has CDR1 SNHLY and CDR2 FYNNEI. This CDR3 is 16 amino acids long. Full variable domain (outside the CDR3, taken from reference TRBV2 and TRBJ1-2): EPEVTQTPSHQVTQMGQEVILRCVPISNHLYFYWYRQILGQKVEFLVSFYNNEISEKSEIFDDQFSVERPDGSNFTLKIRSTKLEDSAMYFCASSYTSQYPYYGHTFGSGTRLTVV.

The V gene is TRBV25-1, the J gene TRBJ1-1, with 9 bases matching TRBD1. V dropped 1 base and J dropped 3; count of bases not matched to a gene: 3. Germline CDR1 is MGHDK and CDR2 is SYGVNS. This CDR3 comprises 15 residues. CDR3 amino acids: CASSEWTGADTEAFF. Written as DNA, the CDR3 is TGTGCCAGCAGTGAATGGACAGGGGCGGACACTGAAGCTTTCTTT.

In the case of this clonotype: One end of the junction is discordant with germline, which a read error may explain. The rearrangement links TRBV6-1 to TRBJ1-6; perhaps TRBD1 as D (5 bases). The CDR3 has 15 residues. Germline CDR1 and CDR2: MNHNS and SASEGT. In DNA, the CDR3 is TGTGCCAGCAGTCAAGCGGGGCCAAATAATTCACCCCTCCACTTT. It codes for CASSQAGPNNSPLHF.

This clonotype was counted many times. The chain employs TRBV6-5 and TRBJ2-7, with a weak D call TRBD1 (6 bases). This CDR3 spans 14 amino acids. Looked up from germline, CDR1 is MNHEY and CDR2 is SVGAGI. V lost 7 bases and J 4 bases, leaving 17 bases between the germline ends. The CDR3 DNA sequence: TGTGCCAGCACTCCCTCACAGGGTTGGTACGAGCAGTACTTC. Its translation: CASTPSQGWYEQYF.

The chain is built from TRBV10-3 and TRBJ2-7, with TRBD2 matching over 9 bases. V trimming: 10 bases; J trimming: 3 bases; junction bases outside the gene matches: 7. Germline-derived CDR1 and CDR2 are ENHRY and SYGVKD. This CDR3 region has 13 residues. CDR3 DNA: TGTGCCAGCGGTCTGACTAGCGGCTACGAGCAGTACTTC. It codes for CASGLTSGYEQYF.

Comment on this clonotype: A clone one base away is much larger, so this may be a read error. The chain has TRBV4-1 and TRBJ2-7, with D hard to call. The V end was cut by 0 bases, the J end by 6 bases, with 9 bases between. Per the germline V gene, CDR1 is MGHRA and CDR2 is YSYEKL. CDR3 size: 13 residues. DNA for the CDR3: TGCGCCAGCAGCCAAGATTACGTGCCCGAGCAGTACTTC. It translates to CASSQDYVPEQYF.

In its sample, this clonotype was seen many times. V and J are TRBV6-1 and TRBJ1-5; D unclear. The CDR3 has 11 residues. Germline V gives CDR1 MNHNS, CDR2 SASEGT. The V end lost 2 bases, the J end lost 6 bases, and 2 bases lay between the germline ends. The chain's CDR3 is CASSESQPQHF. Written as DNA, the CDR3 is TGTGCCAGCAGTGAAAGTCAGCCCCAGCATTTT.